This TCR beta chain was recovered during a study of T cell responses to AZD1222 COVID-19 vaccine. Study-wide context: The analysis combined second doses at about 4 or about 12 weeks. Points from the study as a whole: Nearly half of spike-specific TCRs reportedly go after variant regions that carry no mutations. Just a handful of AZD1222 recipients tested seropositive at baseline. Donors were chiefly white British, with a greater number of females, and clonal diversity was perhaps underestimated.

The repertoire was sequenced with immunoSEQ multiplex PCR; TCRdb's copy has only in-frame clones and lacks some. The sample contains 150,000 or so clones, under 95% of which appear only once. Germline lookup yields CDR1 LGHNA and CDR2 YNFKEQ. CDR3 length: 15 residues. Germline trimming cut 1 base from V and 4 bases from J; bases unmatched to any gene: 4. This clone was seen only a few times. What it binds is not known. J is TRBJ1-1 and V is TRBV4-2, with 9 nucleotides matching TRBD1. The TCR originated in an adult in good health. This specimen was peripheral blood, taken on day 0 of AZD1222 vaccination. The CDR3 loop is CASSQGDREATEAFF. The CDR3 DNA reads as TGTGCCAGCAGCCAAGGGGACAGGGAAGCCACTGAAGCTTTCTTT.